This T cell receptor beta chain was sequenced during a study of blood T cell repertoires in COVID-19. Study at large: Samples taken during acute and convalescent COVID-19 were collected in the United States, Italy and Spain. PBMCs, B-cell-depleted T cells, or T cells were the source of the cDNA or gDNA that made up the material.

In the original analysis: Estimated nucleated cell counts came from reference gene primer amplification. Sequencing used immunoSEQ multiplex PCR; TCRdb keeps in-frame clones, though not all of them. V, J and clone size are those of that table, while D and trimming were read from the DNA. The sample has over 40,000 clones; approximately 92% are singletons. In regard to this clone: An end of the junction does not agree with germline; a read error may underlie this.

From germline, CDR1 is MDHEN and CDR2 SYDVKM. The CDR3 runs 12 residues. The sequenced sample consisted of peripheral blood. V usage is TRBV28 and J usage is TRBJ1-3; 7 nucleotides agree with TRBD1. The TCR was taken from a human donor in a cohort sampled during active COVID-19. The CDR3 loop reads CASSLSGGLSDF. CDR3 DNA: TGTGCCAGCAGTTTATCAGGGGGACTCTCGGATTTT.